The clone carrying this T cell receptor beta chain appeared a few times. Its target is unknown. TCRdb re-derived calls from the 5' RACE reads in MiXCR, one entry per CDR3 protein. The table records around 440,000 distinct CDR3 sequences, approximately 18% of them present only once. The data belong to a study of T-cell memory formation after mild COVID-19. The CDR3 is 16 amino acids. The germline gives CDR1 MRHNA, CDR2 SNTAGT. The V and J ends lost 4 bases and 2 bases, in that order; junction bases with no gene match: 8. General observations from the study: Contracting clones from day 15 to 85 showed balanced CD4/CD8; later expanders favored CD4+. The authors left the SARS-CoV-2 specificity of second-wave clones peaking on day 37 unconfirmed.

The clonotype was recovered from an adult woman who had mild COVID-19 (a few samples of this study predate the infection). Cell type and time point are not known. The sequencing sample was made of PBMCs or a T cell subset sorted from them (not recorded which). The rearrangement joins TRBV6-4 to TRBJ2-3, with 8 bases matching TRBD1. The CDR3 nucleotides are TGTGCCAGCAGTGCCGCGGACAGGGATAACACAGATACGCAGTATTTT. Amino acids: CASSAADRDNTDTQYF.